A selection of T cell receptor beta chains follows, all from one sample in a study of cytomegalovirus exposure and HLA in healthy donors. TCRdb's table, derived via immunoSEQ multiplex PCR, lists solely in-frame clones and lacks some. The repertoire holds around 150,000 clones, about 71% seen once, with approximately 3% in the top ten. The sequenced sample was PBMCs. The receptors come from a young woman in good health and CMV-seronegative. Both conserved end residues are part of each CDR3. D genes are given only for firm matches. A row's size may be missing; if present it is once, few, many or a size class.

cdr3_length	clone_size	d_call	v_call	j_call	cdr3_nt	cdr3_aa
14	NA	TRBD1	TRBV28	TRBJ2-7	TGTGCCAGCAGTTTCCGACAGGGTCCCTACGAGCAGTACTTC	CASSFRQGPYEQYF
14	NA	NA	TRBV12-1	TRBJ2-5	TGTGCCAGCAGCTTTGTGGCAGAAAAAGAGACCCAGTACTTC	CASSFVAEKETQYF
14	NA	NA	TRBV7-9	TRBJ1-1	TGTGCCAGCAGCTTACCCCAGGGTAGCACTGAAGCTTTCTTT	CASSLPQGSTEAFF
17	NA	TRBD2	TRBV7-2	TRBJ2-1	TGTGCCAGCAGCGAGAGAGCGGCTAGCGGGAGTGAAAATGAGCAGTTCTTC	CASSERAASGSENEQFF
16	NA	TRBD2	TRBV7-9	TRBJ2-3	TGTTCCAGCAGCCGAGGACTAGCGGGAGAGACAGATACGCAGTATTTT	CSSSRGLAGETDTQYF
18	NA	TRBD2	TRBV7-2	TRBJ2-5	TGTGCCAGCAGTGAACTAGCGGGAGGGCCTTCGTTTGGAGAGACCCAGTACTTC	CASSELAGGPSFGETQYF
15	NA	TRBD2	TRBV28	TRBJ2-7	TGTGCCAGCAGTTTATTTGCGGGAGGCTACTACGAGCAGTACTTC	CASSLFAGGYYEQYF
15	NA	NA	TRBV19	TRBJ2-5	TGTGCCAGTAGTCACGAACAGGCCCCCCAAGAGACCCAGTACTTC	CASSHEQAPQETQYF
15	NA	TRBD2	TRBV4-3	TRBJ2-3	TGCGCCAGCAGCCGCATAAGGGGACTAACAGATACGCAGTATTTT	CASSRIRGLTDTQYF
15	NA	TRBD2	TRBV7-9	TRBJ2-1	TGTGCCAGCAGCTACACTAGCGGGGGCTACAATGAGCAGTTCTTC	CASSYTSGGYNEQFF
13	NA	NA	TRBV29-1	TRBJ2-3	TGCAGCGTTCCCCGGGGGAGCACAGATACGCAGTATTTT	CSVPRGSTDTQYF
16	NA	TRBD2	TRBV9	TRBJ2-7	TGTGCCAGCAGCCCGGGGGGCGGGGGGCTCCCCTACGAGCAGTACTTC	CASSPGGGGLPYEQYF
15	few	NA	TRBV27	TRBJ2-6	TGTGCCAGCAGCCTAACGATCTCTGGGGCCAACGTCCTGACTTTC	CASSLTISGANVLTF
15	once	NA	TRBV19	TRBJ1-5	TGTGCCAGTAGTGCCTGGCGCAGGGTCGATCAGCCCCAGCATTTT	CASSAWRRVDQPQHF
13	NA	NA	TRBV27	TRBJ1-5	TGTGCCAGCAGCACGGAACGTAGGGGGCCCCAGCATTTT	CASSTERRGPQHF
14	NA	TRBD2	TRBV27	TRBJ2-7	TGTGCCAGCAGTTTATGGGAGGGATTCGACGAGCAGTACTTC	CASSLWEGFDEQYF
13	NA	TRBD1	TRBV29-1	TRBJ1-1	TGCAGCACCTCGACAGGGTGGGACACTGAAGCTTTCTTT	CSTSTGWDTEAFF
15	NA	TRBD1	TRBV19	TRBJ1-2	TGTGCCAGTAGTATATACAGGGGGCCTGGATATGGCTACACCTTC	CASSIYRGPGYGYTF
15	once	NA	TRBV30	TRBJ2-1	TGTGCCTGGAGTGAAGGCGGAGTTTCCTACAATGAGCAGTTCTTC	CAWSEGGVSYNEQFF
16	NA	NA	TRBV7-2	TRBJ2-3	TGTGCCAGCAGCATTGCTCCCCCTCTAAGCACAGATACGCAGTATTTT	CASSIAPPLSTDTQYF
15	NA	NA	TRBV27	TRBJ2-7	TGTGCCAGCAGCTTCGCCCCCGGGACAACCTACGAGCAGTACTTC	CASSFAPGTTYEQYF
14	few	TRBD1	TRBV11-2	TRBJ1-2	TGTGCCAGCAGCTTAGCGGACAGGAACTATGGCTACACCTTC	CASSLADRNYGYTF
15	NA	NA	TRBV2	TRBJ1-3	TGTGCCAGCAGTCAAAACAGGGATCATGGAAACACCATATATTTT	CASSQNRDHGNTIYF
13	NA	NA	TRBV18	TRBJ2-5	TGTGCCAGCTCACCGGGCTTACAAGAGACCCAGTACTTC	CASSPGLQETQYF
15	NA	TRBD2	TRBV7-8	TRBJ2-7	TGTGCCAGCAGCTTCGGACTAGCGGGCCTTTACGAGCAGTACTTC	CASSFGLAGLYEQYF
14	once	NA	TRBV18	TRBJ1-1	TGTGCCAGCTCACCAGTTGGTCAGGACACTGAAGCTTTCTTT	CASSPVGQDTEAFF
18	NA	TRBD1	TRBV7-8	TRBJ1-4	TGTGCCAGCAGCTTACACCGACAGGGGCGCCTCCCTAATGAAAAACTGTTTTTT	CASSLHRQGRLPNEKLFF
15	NA	TRBD1	TRBV6-6	TRBJ2-5	TGTGCCAGCAGCCCCGAGGACAGGGGACAAGAGACCCAGTACTTC	CASSPEDRGQETQYF
14	few	NA	TRBV11-3	TRBJ2-1	TGTGCCAGCAGCCTCTCGGGTCCCCTCGGGGAGCAGTTCTTC	CASSLSGPLGEQFF
16	NA	TRBD2	TRBV7-2	TRBJ2-3	TGTGCCAGCAGCCCCGGGACCGGGGGGGCGATAGATACGCAGTATTTT	CASSPGTGGAIDTQYF
18	NA	TRBD2	TRBV7-6	TRBJ2-1	TGTGCCAGCAGTTACGGGACTAGCGGGGGCCAAACCTACAATGAGCAGTTCTTC	CASSYGTSGGQTYNEQFF
15	once	NA	TRBV6-1	TRBJ1-5	TGTGCCAGCAGTGAACCGGGACAAAACAATCAGCCCCAGCATTTT	CASSEPGQNNQPQHF
13	NA	NA	TRBV29-1	TRBJ1-4	TGCAGCGTCTACAGTTCTCTTAATGAAAAACTGTTTTTT	CSVYSSLNEKLFF
16	NA	TRBD2	TRBV4-3	TRBJ2-3	TGCGCCAGCAGCCTATCTACTAGCGGGAGTGGAGATACGCAGTATTTT	CASSLSTSGSGDTQYF
13	NA	TRBD2	TRBV7-2	TRBJ2-7	TGTGCCAGCAGCCGCGGGGGGAGGGACGAGCAGTACTTC	CASSRGGRDEQYF
15	NA	NA	TRBV5-1	TRBJ1-5	TGCGCCAGCAGCTTGGACGGTTATAGCAATCAGCCCCAGCATTTT	CASSLDGYSNQPQHF
15	NA	NA	TRBV25-1	TRBJ1-4	TGTGCCAGCAGTGAATCTAGGGGAGGAGGAGAAAAACTGTTTTTT	CASSESRGGGEKLFF
11	NA	NA	TRBV20-1	TRBJ2-2	TGCAGTGCTAGTTTCGGCGGGGAGCTGTTTTTT	CSASFGGELFF
17	NA	NA	TRBV7-6	TRBJ1-1	TGTGCCAGCAGCCCCGGGCAGGGCGACCACCTGAACGCTGAAGCTTTCTTT	CASSPGQGDHLNAEAFF
14	NA	NA	TRBV6-6	TRBJ1-2	TGTGCCAGCAGTTATTTCGGAGGGCCCTATGGCTACACCTTC	CASSYFGGPYGYTF
13	NA	NA	TRBV7-3	TRBJ2-1	TGTGCCAGCAGCTACCAGGAGGGCGGCGAGCAGTTCTTC	CASSYQEGGEQFF
14	NA	TRBD1	TRBV6-5	TRBJ1-2	TGTGCCAGCAGTTACGGGACAGGGGGCGGTGGCTACACCTTC	CASSYGTGGGGYTF
13	NA	TRBD2	TRBV30	TRBJ2-2	TGTGCCTGGGGCGGGGGGCCCACCGGGGAGCTGTTTTTT	CAWGGGPTGELFF
14	NA	TRBD2	TRBV7-6	TRBJ2-7	TGTGCCAGCAGCTCATATAGCGGGGGCTACGAGCAGTACTTC	CASSSYSGGYEQYF
13	NA	NA	TRBV9	TRBJ2-7	TGTGCCAGCAGCGTGGGGGGGCTTAGCGAGCAGTACTTC	CASSVGGLSEQYF
12	NA	NA	TRBV5-4	TRBJ2-2	TGTGCCAGCAGATCAAACACCGGGGAGCTGTTTTTT	CASRSNTGELFF
14	NA	NA	TRBV7-2	TRBJ1-5	TGTGCCAGCAGCTTGAGGGGAGGGAATCAGCCCCAGCATTTT	CASSLRGGNQPQHF
14	NA	TRBD1	TRBV5-4	TRBJ2-7	TGTGCCAGCAGCCCGGGACAGGGAGAGAGCGAGCAGTACTTC	CASSPGQGESEQYF
11	once	NA	TRBV6-5	TRBJ2-3	TGTGCCAGCAGTTCGGGAGATACGCAGTATTTT	CASSSGDTQYF
15	NA	TRBD2	TRBV5-1	TRBJ2-1	TGCGCCAGCAGCCTGGCGGCGGGAGGGTTGGGTGAGCAGTTCTTC	CASSLAAGGLGEQFF
12	NA	NA	TRBV7-3	TRBJ2-2	TGTGCCAGCAGCCTACGCACCGGGGAGCTGTTTTTT	CASSLRTGELFF